These 6 T cell receptor beta chains were sequenced from one sample in a study of T cells in Graves' hyperthyroidism and ophthalmopathy. The investigators amplified TCR beta CDR3 regions from RNA transcripts. HTBI primers were the set used in a first-round RT-PCR of the TCR CDR3. TCRdb re-called the multiplex PCR reads with MiXCR, one entry per CDR3 protein. The data show approximately 400,000 distinct CDR3 sequences, roughly 14% seen once. The sample comprised blood. The receptors shown here come from a woman younger than 30 with Graves' hyperthyroidism.

In its sample, this clonotype was seen many times. The chain has TRBV11-1 and TRBJ1-2, with 7 bases lining up with TRBD1. The V segment lost 4 bases and the J segment 6 bases; nucleotides outside the gene matches: 5. CDR3 size: 13 residues. CDR1 and CDR2 from the germline V gene are SGHAT and FQDESV (reference sequence). The CDR3 coding sequence is TGTGCCAGCAGCTACACAGGGGAGGATGGCTACACCTTC. This encodes CASSYTGEDGYTF. The whole variable domain, remainder taken from reference TRBV11-1 and TRBJ1-2, is EAEVAQSPRYKITEKSQAVAFWCDPISGHATLYWYRQILGQGPELLVQFQDESVVDDSQLPKDRFSAERLKGVDSTLKIQPAELGDSAMYLCASSYTGEDGYTFGSGTRLTVV.

The V call is TRBV19, the J call TRBJ1-2, with D maybe TRBD1 (6 bases). Germline CDR1 reads LNHDA; CDR2 reads SQIVND (reference sequence). With 5 bases removed from V and 0 bases from J, the gap between germline ends came to 16 bases. This CDR3 has 16 residues. The CDR3 loop reads CASSPPRRTANYGYTF. The CDR3, as DNA: TGTGCCAGTAGTCCCCCGCGGCGGACAGCTAACTATGGCTACACCTTC.

In its sample, this clonotype was seen many times. The chain links TRBV2 to TRBJ2-2; D may be TRBD1 (5 bases). Trimming shortened V by 4 bases and J by 5 bases, and 14 bases separated the two germline ends. CDR3 size: 15 residues. Germline-derived CDR1 and CDR2 are SNHLY and FYNNEI. The CDR3 DNA reads TGTGCCAGCAGTGTAGGGGAACCAATTACCGGGGAGCTGTTTTTT. This gives the protein CASSVGEPITGELFF.

There are a few counts of this clonotype. The V and J genes are TRBV18 and TRBJ2-1, with 9 bases identical to TRBD1. J gave up 9 bases and V 2 bases, and 5 bases lay outside the gene matches. The CDR3 consists of 14 residues. Germline loops: CDR1 KGHSH, CDR2 LQKENI. The CDR3 reads CASSPATGGGEQFF. CDR3 bases: TGTGCCAGCTCACCAGCCACAGGGGGCGGTGAGCAGTTCTTC.

This clonotype came up a few times. The chain uses TRBV28 and TRBJ1-2, with no clear D. The CDR3 loop spans 13 amino acids. Trimming took 7 bases from V and 6 from J, leaving 15 bases between them. The germline V gene encodes CDR1 MDHEN and CDR2 SYDVKM. CDR3: CASTPLQVHGYTF. The CDR3 DNA is TGTGCCAGCACCCCTCTCCAGGTACATGGCTACACCTTC.

As regards this clonotype: A much larger clone lies a single base off, so this may be a read error. The chain is built from TRBV28 and TRBJ2-3; 14 bases line up with TRBD2. The length of the CDR3 is 18 residues. Germline lookup yields CDR1 MDHEN and CDR2 SYDVKM. J gave up 4 bases and V 4 bases, and 10 bases lay outside the gene matches. The CDR3 nucleotides are TGTGCCAGCAGTTCCGAGACTAGCGGGAGGGGGACCCCAGATACGCAGTATTTT. This translates into CASSSETSGRGTPDTQYF.